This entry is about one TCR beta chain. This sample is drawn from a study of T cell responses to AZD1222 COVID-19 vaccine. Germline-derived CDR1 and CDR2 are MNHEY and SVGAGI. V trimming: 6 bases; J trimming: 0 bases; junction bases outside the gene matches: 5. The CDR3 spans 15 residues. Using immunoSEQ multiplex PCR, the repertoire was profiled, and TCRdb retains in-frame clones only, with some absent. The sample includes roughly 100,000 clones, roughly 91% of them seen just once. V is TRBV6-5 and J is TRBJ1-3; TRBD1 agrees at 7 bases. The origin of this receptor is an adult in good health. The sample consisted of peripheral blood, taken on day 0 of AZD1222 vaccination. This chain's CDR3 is CASRTTGDSGNTIYF. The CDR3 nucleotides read TGTGCCAGCAGGACCACAGGGGACTCTGGAAACACCATATATTTT.